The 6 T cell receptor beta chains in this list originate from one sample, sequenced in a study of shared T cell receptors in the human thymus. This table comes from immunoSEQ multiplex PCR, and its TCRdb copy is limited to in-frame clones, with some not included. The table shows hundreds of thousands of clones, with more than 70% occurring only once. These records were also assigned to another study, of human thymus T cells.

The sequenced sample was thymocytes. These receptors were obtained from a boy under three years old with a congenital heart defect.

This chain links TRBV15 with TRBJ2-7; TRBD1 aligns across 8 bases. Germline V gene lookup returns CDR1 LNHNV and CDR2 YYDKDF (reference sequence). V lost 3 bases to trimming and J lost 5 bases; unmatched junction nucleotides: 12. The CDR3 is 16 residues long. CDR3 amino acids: CATSRTPGGATHEQYF. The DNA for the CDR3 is TGTGCCACCAGCAGGACCCCAGGGGGCGCTACCCACGAGCAGTACTTC.

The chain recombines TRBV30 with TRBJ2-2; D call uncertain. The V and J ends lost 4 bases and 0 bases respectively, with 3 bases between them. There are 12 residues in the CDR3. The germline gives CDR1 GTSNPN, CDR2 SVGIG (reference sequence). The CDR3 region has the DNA TGTGCCTGGACTCCGAACACCGGGGAGCTGTTTTTT. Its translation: CAWTPNTGELFF.

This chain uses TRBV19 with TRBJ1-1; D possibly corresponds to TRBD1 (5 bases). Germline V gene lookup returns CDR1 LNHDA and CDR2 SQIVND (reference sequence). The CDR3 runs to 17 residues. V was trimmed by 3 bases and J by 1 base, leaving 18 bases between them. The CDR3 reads CASSISYRRWGNTEAFF. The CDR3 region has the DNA TGTGCCAGTAGTATTTCGTACAGGCGGTGGGGGAACACTGAAGCTTTCTTT.

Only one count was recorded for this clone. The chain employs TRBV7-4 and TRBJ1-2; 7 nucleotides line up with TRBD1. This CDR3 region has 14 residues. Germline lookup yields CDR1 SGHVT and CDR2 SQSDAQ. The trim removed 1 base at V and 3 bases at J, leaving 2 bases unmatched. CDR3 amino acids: CASSLVDRDYGYTF. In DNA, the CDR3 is TGTGCCAGCAGCTTAGTTGACAGGGACTATGGCTACACCTTC.

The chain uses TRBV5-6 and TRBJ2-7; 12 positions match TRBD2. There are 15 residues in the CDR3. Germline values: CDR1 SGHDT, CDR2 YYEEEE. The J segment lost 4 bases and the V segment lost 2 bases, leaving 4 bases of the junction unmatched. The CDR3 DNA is TGTGCCAGCAGCTTTAACACTAGCGGGAGGTACGAGCAGTACTTC. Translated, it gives CASSFNTSGRYEQYF.

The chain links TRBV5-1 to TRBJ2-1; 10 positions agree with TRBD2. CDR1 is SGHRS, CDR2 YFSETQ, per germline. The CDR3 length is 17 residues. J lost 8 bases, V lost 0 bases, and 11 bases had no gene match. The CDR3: CASSLAASGGPGDEQFF. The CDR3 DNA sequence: TGCGCCAGCAGCTTGGCAGCTAGCGGGGGCCCCGGGGATGAGCAGTTCTTC.